The entry below gives a single TCR beta chain sequence along with its context. Its specificity is not known. One entry per CDR3 protein results from TCRdb running MiXCR on the 5' RACE reads. The top ten hold under 0.6% of the sample, which has 800,000 to 900,000 distinct CDR3 sequences, about 11% seen once. The data were taken from a study of CD8 T cells in ankylosing spondylitis. Overall study findings and caveats: Ankylosing spondylitis blood appeared to be characterized by a TCR beta motif of 7 to 9 highly homologous variants.

CDR3 length equals 15 residues. V lost 9 bases to trimming and J lost 3 bases, with 18 bases between them. Germline V gene lookup returns CDR1 MNHNS and CDR2 SASEGT. The rearrangement joins TRBV6-1 to TRBJ2-1, with no clear D. The TCR originated in a male donor with ankylosing spondylitis. The sample was blood, either unsorted or a sorted T cell fraction (not recorded which). The CDR3 DNA reads as TGTGCCAGTGCGGACCGGCCCTTCTTCTACAATGAGCAGTTCTTC. It yields the protein CASADRPFFYNEQFF.